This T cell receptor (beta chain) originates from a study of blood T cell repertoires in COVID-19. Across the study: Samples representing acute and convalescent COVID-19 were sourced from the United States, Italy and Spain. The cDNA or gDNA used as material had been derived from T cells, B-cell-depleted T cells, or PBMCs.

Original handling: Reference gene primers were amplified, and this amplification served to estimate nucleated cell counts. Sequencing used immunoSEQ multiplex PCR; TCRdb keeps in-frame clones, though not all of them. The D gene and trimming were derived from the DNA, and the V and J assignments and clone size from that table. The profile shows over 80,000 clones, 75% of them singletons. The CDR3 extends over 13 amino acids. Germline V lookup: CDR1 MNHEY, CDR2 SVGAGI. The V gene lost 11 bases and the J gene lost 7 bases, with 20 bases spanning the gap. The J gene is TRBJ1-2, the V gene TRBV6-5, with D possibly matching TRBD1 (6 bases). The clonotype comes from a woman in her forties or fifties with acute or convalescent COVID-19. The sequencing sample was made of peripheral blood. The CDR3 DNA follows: TGTGCCTCATTTGTGCCAGGGGCTCTTGGCTACACCTTC. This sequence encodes CASFVPGALGYTF.